The rows below give T cell receptor beta chains drawn from one sample of a study of long-term antiretroviral therapy in people with HIV. Sequencing used immunoSEQ multiplex PCR; TCRdb keeps in-frame clones, though not all of them. The sample holds about 21,000 clones, around 80% seen once. Sequenced material: unsorted PBMCs, taken 0.2 years after starting antiretroviral therapy. The receptors derive from a woman aged 25 to 39 with HIV. The CDR3 runs from the conserved cysteine through the conserved F or W. D genes are given only for firm matches. Where a row states a size, it is once, few, many or the class of an expanded clone; other rows omit it.

CASRLRDKNTEAFF,TGTGCCAGCAGGCTCAGGGATAAGAACACTGAAGCTTTCTTT,TRBV27,.,TRBJ1-1,.
CATGVTGYNSPLHF,TGTGCCACCGGGGTGACAGGCTATAATTCACCCCTCCACTTT,TRBV6-6,few,TRBJ1-6,.
CASSPRSYEQYF,TGTGCCAGCAGCCCGCGTTCCTACGAGCAGTACTTC,TRBV11-2,few,TRBJ2-7,.
CAISGRTVDYEQYF,TGTGCCATCAGTGGGCGGACAGTAGACTACGAGCAGTACTTC,TRBV10-3,.,TRBJ2-7,.
CASSQARTYEQYF,TGCGCCAGCAGTCAAGCCCGAACCTACGAGCAGTACTTC,TRBV10-2,.,TRBJ2-7,.
CASSSGGAGETQYF,TGTGCCAGCAGCAGCGGGGGGGCGGGGGAGACCCAGTACTTC,TRBV5-4,.,TRBJ2-5,TRBD2
CASSPGLAEQETQYF,TGTGCCAGCAGCCCAGGACTAGCGGAGCAAGAGACCCAGTACTTC,TRBV14,once,TRBJ2-5,TRBD2
CASSEWDSNQPQHF,TGTGCCAGCAGTGAATGGGACAGCAATCAGCCCCAGCATTTT,TRBV6-1,.,TRBJ1-5,.
CASSAVNKGYTEAFF,TGTGCCAGCAGCGCTGTCAATAAAGGTTACACTGAAGCTTTCTTT,TRBV7-6,.,TRBJ1-1,.
CASSQITEAFF,TGTGCCAGCTCACAAATCACTGAAGCTTTCTTT,TRBV18,few,TRBJ1-1,.
CASSGAGSTQPQHF,TGTGCCAGCAGTGGGGCAGGGAGTACTCAGCCCCAGCATTTT,TRBV6-1,.,TRBJ1-5,.
CAISGGTAEAFF,TGTGCCATCAGTGGGGGGACCGCTGAAGCTTTCTTT,TRBV10-3,.,TRBJ1-1,.
CAWSPTGATAFF,TGTGCCTGGAGCCCGACGGGAGCGACGGCTTTCTTT,TRBV30,.,TRBJ1-1,.
CASSPPPGSANTGELFF,TGCGCCAGCAGCCCTCCTCCAGGTTCTGCGAACACCGGGGAGCTGTTTTTT,TRBV5-1,.,TRBJ2-2,.
CASSELRGRDTQYF,TGCGCCAGCAGTGAACTCAGGGGGCGCGATACGCAGTATTTT,TRBV10-2,once,TRBJ2-3,TRBD1
CASSFGLVLQETQYF,TGTGCCAGCAGCTTCGGGCTCGTCCTACAAGAGACCCAGTACTTC,TRBV7-8,.,TRBJ2-5,.
CASHPQGMGQPQHF,TGTGCCAGCCACCCGCAGGGGATGGGACAGCCCCAGCATTTT,TRBV6-6,.,TRBJ1-5,.
CASSESGGGNYGYTF,TGTGCCAGCAGCGAGTCTGGGGGAGGGAACTATGGCTACACCTTC,TRBV4-2,few,TRBJ1-2,.
CASSGPVAGYNEQFF,TGTGCCAGCAGTGGACCGGTGGCGGGTTACAATGAGCAGTTCTTC,TRBV6-1,.,TRBJ2-1,.
CASSDAGNEAFF,TGTGCCAGCAGTGATGCGGGTAATGAAGCTTTCTTT,TRBV2,.,TRBJ1-1,.
CASNRGVMNTEAFF,TGTGCCAGCAATCGGGGGGTTATGAACACTGAAGCTTTCTTT,TRBV6-1,.,TRBJ1-1,.
CSVGTGTKGNYGYTF,TGCAGCGTTGGAACGGGAACCAAGGGAAACTATGGCTACACCTTC,TRBV29-1,.,TRBJ1-2,.
CASSVGDIGFADTQYF,TGTGCCAGCAGCGTAGGGGACATCGGGTTCGCAGATACGCAGTATTTT,TRBV9,once,TRBJ2-3,.
CASSQPKTSGGENTQYF,TGTGCCAGCAGCCAACCGAAAACTAGCGGGGGAGAGAATACGCAGTATTTT,TRBV4-2,.,TRBJ2-3,TRBD2
CASSLFQGARETQYF,TGTGCCAGCAGCTTATTTCAGGGGGCGCGGGAGACCCAGTACTTC,TRBV7-3,.,TRBJ2-5,TRBD1
CAVRPPGQGFSGQYF,TGTGCCGTTAGGCCACCGGGACAGGGATTTTCCGGGCAGTACTTC,TRBV19,large,TRBJ2-7,TRBD1
CASSEGGTDTQYF,TGTGCCAGCAGTGAAGGAGGCACAGATACGCAGTATTTT,TRBV2,.,TRBJ2-3,.
CASSRLVGYNEQFF,TGTGCCAGCAGCAGGCTGGTGGGATACAATGAGCAGTTCTTC,TRBV2,.,TRBJ2-1,.
CASNEGLAYGYTF,TGTGCCAGTAATGAGGGGTTGGCCTATGGCTACACCTTC,TRBV19,.,TRBJ1-2,.
CASSMSGLGTEAFF,TGTGCCAGTAGTATGTCAGGGCTGGGCACTGAAGCTTTCTTT,TRBV19,.,TRBJ1-1,.
CASSPRQGTGELFF,TGTGCCAGCAGCCCTCGACAGGGCACCGGGGAGCTGTTTTTT,TRBV7-3,.,TRBJ2-2,TRBD1
CASSEGAQGSYTF,TGTGCCAGCAGTGAGGGGGCTCAAGGCAGCTACACCTTC,TRBV25-1,.,TRBJ1-2,.
CAWGRGGVYNEQFF,TGTGCCTGGGGCCGCGGGGGGGTTTACAATGAGCAGTTCTTC,TRBV30,.,TRBJ2-1,TRBD2
CASSMAGDTDTQYF,TGTGCCAGTAGTATGGCGGGTGACACAGATACGCAGTATTTT,TRBV19,.,TRBJ2-3,.
CASSLGLSWPTQYF,TGCGCCAGCAGCTTGGGACTCTCGTGGCCGACCCAGTACTTC,TRBV5-1,.,TRBJ2-5,.
CASSLGGSQHSPLHF,TGTGCCAGCAGCTTAGGTGGGAGTCAACATTCACCCCTCCACTTT,TRBV13,.,TRBJ1-6,.
CASSLWVGSDTQYF,TGTGCCAGCAGCTTGTGGGTGGGGTCAGATACGCAGTATTTT,TRBV5-6,.,TRBJ2-3,.
CASSLDPAYTEAFF,TGTGCCAGCAGCTTAGATCCGGCTTACACTGAAGCTTTCTTT,TRBV11-2,.,TRBJ1-1,.
CASSFGQADTEAFF,TGTGCCAGCAGTTTTGGACAGGCCGACACTGAAGCTTTCTTT,TRBV7-9,once,TRBJ1-1,TRBD1
CASSTQGRGRAIRSGELFF,TGTGCCAGCAGCACCCAAGGGAGGGGGCGAGCAATCAGAAGCGGGGAGCTGTTTTTT,TRBV5-6,few,TRBJ2-2,.
CASTVSQTNNEQFF,TGTGCCAGCACCGTGAGTCAGACGAACAATGAGCAGTTCTTC,TRBV9,.,TRBJ2-1,.
CASSASGTGPQHF,TGTGCCAGCAGCGCTTCTGGTACGGGGCCCCAGCATTTT,TRBV6-1,few,TRBJ1-5,.
CASSYKATPNYGYTF,TGTGCCAGCAGTTACAAGGCTACTCCTAACTATGGCTACACCTTC,TRBV6-5,.,TRBJ1-2,.
CASRDRASPYF,TGTGCCAGCCGGGACAGGGCCTCGCCGTACTTC,TRBV11-2,.,TRBJ2-5,TRBD1
CASSQKGLAGGNAGELFF,TGTGCCAGCAGCCAAAAAGGACTAGCGGGGGGGAATGCCGGGGAGCTGTTTTTT,TRBV4-2,.,TRBJ2-2,TRBD2